The clone carrying this TCR beta chain has at least ten counts. Antigen: not known. The record originates from a study of human T cells and chemical hapten exposure. RNA extraction used unfractionated whole blood as the source of total RNA. TCRdb re-called the 5' RACE reads through MiXCR, storing one row per CDR3 protein. The data contain some 150,000 distinct CDR3 sequences, around 4% of them singletons. CDR3 size: 14 residues. Trimming took 0 bases from V and 8 from J, leaving 11 bases between them. Looked up from germline, CDR1 is MGHRA and CDR2 is YSYEKL. Study-level findings and limits: DPC sensitization produced no change in TCRs with frequency above 1 in 1000.

The rearrangement links TRBV4-1 to TRBJ2-1; D unresolved. The sequence came from a female donor in good health. As DNA, the CDR3 is TGCGCCAGCAGCCAAGAGACCAAAGTCGATGAGCAGTTCTTC. Translating it yields CASSQETKVDEQFF.